Following are 8 T cell receptor beta chains from one sample sequenced in a study of T-cell memory formation after mild COVID-19 (dated by TCRdb to the early 2020s). Libraries were made using 5' RACE. Instrument on record: Illumina NovaSeq 6000. TCRdb trimmed the raw reads at Q25, called clones with MiXCR and kept productive beta chains. When rows share a CDR3 protein, they turn into one entry using the most common DNA and genes. The sample table holds about 430,000 distinct CDR3 sequences, of which about 20% were seen once. The ten biggest clones cover roughly a fifth of the sample. The sequenced material came from PBMCs or a T cell subset sorted from them (not recorded which). Receptors were obtained from a young man who had mild COVID-19 (a few samples of this study predate the infection). The sample titles of this study are shuffled in the database, so cell type and time point are left out; the donor was told from shared clones.

This sequence joins TRBV7-8 and TRBJ2-1; a possible D gene is TRBD2 (6 bases). This CDR3 is 17 amino acids long. The germline gives CDR1 SGHVS, CDR2 FQNEAQ. The V end was cut by 5 bases, the J end by 0 bases, with 17 bases between. DNA for the CDR3: TGTGCCAGCAGCCGAACTCGGGTAGCGGACTCCTACAATGAGCAGTTCTTC. This codes for CASSRTRVADSYNEQFF. Supplemented by reference TRBV7-8 and TRBJ2-1, the full variable domain reads GAGVSQSPRYKVAKRGQDVALRCDPISGHVSLFWYQQALGQGPEFLTYFQNEAQLDKSGLPSDRFFAERPEGSVSTLKIQRTQQEDSAVYLCASSRTRVADSYNEQFFGPGTRLTVL.

This clonotype was detected only a few times. The chain links TRBV6-6 to TRBJ2-4; D is unclear. The CDR3 is 10 residues long. Germline V lookup: CDR1 MNHNY, CDR2 SVGAGI (reference sequence). Between the trimmed V and J ends, which lost 6 bases and 9 bases, there was a span of 6 bases. The CDR3 DNA reads TGTGCCAGCAGGGAGAGCATTCAGTACTTC. Protein: CASRESIQYF.

This clonotype was detected many times. The CDR3 region is CASSQDSNEQFF. Here the CDR3 DNA reads TGTGCCAGCAGCCAAGATTCCAATGAGCAGTTCTTC. J is TRBJ2-1 and V is TRBV7-9; no clear D. The V gene's germline CDR1 is SEHNR and CDR2 FQNEAQ (reference sequence). The CDR3 consists of 12 residues. The germline V and J ends were trimmed by 5 bases and 6 bases, with 8 bases remaining between them. Full variable domain (rest looked up from reference TRBV7-9 and TRBJ2-1): DTGVSQNPRHKITKRGQNVTFRCDPISEHNRLYWYRQTLGQGPEFLTYFQNEAQLEKSRLLSDRFSAERPKGSFSTLEIQRTEQGDSAMYLCASSQDSNEQFFGPGTRLTVL.

This clonotype showed up just once. The chain has TRBV6-6 and TRBJ1-2, with 9 bases lining up with TRBD1. J was trimmed by 2 bases and V by 6 bases; bases with no gene match: 7. Germline V gives CDR1 MNHNY, CDR2 SVGAGI (reference sequence). The CDR3 spans 15 residues. CDR3 region: CASSQGQGRNYGYTF. The CDR3 nucleotides read TGTGCCAGCAGCCAAGGACAGGGGAGGAACTATGGCTACACCTTC.

This clonotype was detected a few times. The V gene is TRBV10-3, the J gene TRBJ2-7; D is perhaps TRBD1 (6 bases). The CDR3 is 14 residues long. CDR1 is ENHRY, CDR2 SYGVKD, per germline. V lost 5 bases and J 2 bases, leaving 13 bases between the germline ends. This chain's CDR3 is CAISSPGDAYEQYF. The CDR3 DNA reads as TGTGCCATCAGTAGTCCAGGGGACGCCTACGAGCAGTACTTC.

This chain joins TRBV27 and TRBJ1-6; no firm D call. This CDR3 comprises 16 residues. CDR1 is MNHEY and CDR2 is SMNVEV in the germline V gene (reference sequence). Between the trimmed V and J ends, which lost 5 bases and 10 bases, there was a span of 21 bases. In DNA, the CDR3 is TGTGCCAGCAGTCTACACCCGCGGGGAGGGAGGTCACCCCTCCACTTT. Its protein product is CASSLHPRGGRSPLHF.

This clonotype was observed a handful of times. This chain connects TRBV7-8 to TRBJ2-1, with 8 bases identical to TRBD1. The CDR3 is 17 amino acids. The junction had 9 bases not matched to a gene; V was cut back by 3 bases and J by 2 bases. Germline values: CDR1 SGHVS, CDR2 FQNEAQ. CDR3 protein: CASSFFPETGAYNEQFF. In DNA form, the CDR3 reads TGTGCCAGCAGCTTCTTCCCGGAGACAGGGGCCTACAATGAGCAGTTCTTC. The full variable domain, rest sourced from reference TRBV7-8 and TRBJ2-1, is GAGVSQSPRYKVAKRGQDVALRCDPISGHVSLFWYQQALGQGPEFLTYFQNEAQLDKSGLPSDRFFAERPEGSVSTLKIQRTQQEDSAVYLCASSFFPETGAYNEQFFGPGTRLTVL.

This clonotype was recorded many times. The rearrangement uses TRBV5-6 and TRBJ2-2; TRBD1 is a possible D gene (5 bases). V was pared by 4 bases and J by 0 bases, with 13 bases between. The CDR3 is made up of 16 amino acids. Germline V gene sequence: CDR1 SGHDT, CDR2 YYEEEE. The CDR3 region is CASSLTEPANTGELFF. The CDR3 DNA reads TGTGCCAGCAGCCTGACAGAGCCCGCGAACACCGGGGAGCTGTTTTTT.